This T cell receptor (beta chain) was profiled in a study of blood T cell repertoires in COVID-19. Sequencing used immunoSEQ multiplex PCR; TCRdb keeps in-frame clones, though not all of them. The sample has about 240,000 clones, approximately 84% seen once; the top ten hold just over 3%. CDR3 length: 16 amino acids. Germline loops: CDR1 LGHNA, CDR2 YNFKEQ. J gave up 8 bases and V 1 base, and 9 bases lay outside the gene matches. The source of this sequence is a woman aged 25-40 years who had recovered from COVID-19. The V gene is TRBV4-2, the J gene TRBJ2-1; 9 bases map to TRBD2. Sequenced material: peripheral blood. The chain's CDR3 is CASSQGEGGGAHEQFF. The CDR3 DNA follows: TGTGCCAGCAGCCAAGGTGAGGGCGGGGGGGCCCATGAGCAGTTCTTC.